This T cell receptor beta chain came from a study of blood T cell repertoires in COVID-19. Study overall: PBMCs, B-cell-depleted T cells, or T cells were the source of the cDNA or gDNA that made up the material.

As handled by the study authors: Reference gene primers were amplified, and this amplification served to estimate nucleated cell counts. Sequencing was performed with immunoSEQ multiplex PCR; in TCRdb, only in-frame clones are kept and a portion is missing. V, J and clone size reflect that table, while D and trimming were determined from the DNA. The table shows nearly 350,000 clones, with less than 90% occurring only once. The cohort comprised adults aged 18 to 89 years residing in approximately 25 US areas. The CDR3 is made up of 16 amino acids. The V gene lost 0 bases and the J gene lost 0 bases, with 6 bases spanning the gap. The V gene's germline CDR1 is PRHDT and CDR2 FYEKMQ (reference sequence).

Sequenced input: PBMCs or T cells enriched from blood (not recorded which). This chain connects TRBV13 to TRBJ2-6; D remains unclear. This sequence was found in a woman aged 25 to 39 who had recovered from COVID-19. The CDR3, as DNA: TGTGCCAGCAGCTTAGGACAGCCCTCTGGGGCCAACGTCCTGACTTTC. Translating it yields CASSLGQPSGANVLTF.